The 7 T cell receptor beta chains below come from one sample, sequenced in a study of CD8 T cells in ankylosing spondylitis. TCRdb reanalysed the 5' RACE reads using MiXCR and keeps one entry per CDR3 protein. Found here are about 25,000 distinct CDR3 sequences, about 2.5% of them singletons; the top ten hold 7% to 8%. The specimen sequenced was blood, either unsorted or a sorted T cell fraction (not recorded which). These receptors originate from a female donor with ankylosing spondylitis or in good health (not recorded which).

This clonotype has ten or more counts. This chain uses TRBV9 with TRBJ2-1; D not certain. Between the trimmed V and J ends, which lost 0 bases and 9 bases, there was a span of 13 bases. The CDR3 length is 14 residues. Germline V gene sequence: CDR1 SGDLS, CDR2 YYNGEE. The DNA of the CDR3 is TGTGCCAGCAGCGTAGGGGGTAGTGCGATTGAGCAGTTCTTC. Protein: CASSVGGSAIEQFF.

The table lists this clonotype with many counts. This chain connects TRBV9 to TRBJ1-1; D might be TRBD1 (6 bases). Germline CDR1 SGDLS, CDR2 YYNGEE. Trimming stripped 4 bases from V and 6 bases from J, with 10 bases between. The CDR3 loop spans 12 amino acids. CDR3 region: CASSPQGAEAFF. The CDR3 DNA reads TGTGCCAGCAGCCCACAGGGTGCTGAAGCTTTCTTT.

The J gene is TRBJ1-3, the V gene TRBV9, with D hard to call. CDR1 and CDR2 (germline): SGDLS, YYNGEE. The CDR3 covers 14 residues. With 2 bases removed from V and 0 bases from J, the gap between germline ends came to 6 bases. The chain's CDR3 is CASSVDISGNTIYF. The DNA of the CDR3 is TGTGCCAGCAGCGTCGATATCTCTGGAAACACCATATATTTT.

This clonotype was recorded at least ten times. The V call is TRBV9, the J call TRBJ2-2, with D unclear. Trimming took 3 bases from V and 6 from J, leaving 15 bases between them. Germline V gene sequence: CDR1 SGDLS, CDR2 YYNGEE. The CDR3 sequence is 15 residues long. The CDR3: CASSGERSSPGELFF. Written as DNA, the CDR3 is TGTGCCAGCAGCGGGGAAAGATCATCCCCCGGGGAGCTGTTTTTT.

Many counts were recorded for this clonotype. The CDR3 DNA reads TGTGCCAGCAGCGTAGGGGGAACAGGGGGAAACGTGGGCTACACCTTC. Its translation is CASSVGGTGGNVGYTF. The chain is built from TRBV9 and TRBJ1-2; TRBD1 matches at 8 bases. The V gene end was trimmed by 0 bases and the J gene end by 8 bases; junction bases not matched to a gene: 12. CDR1 is SGDLS, CDR2 YYNGEE, per germline. This CDR3 is 16 amino acids long.

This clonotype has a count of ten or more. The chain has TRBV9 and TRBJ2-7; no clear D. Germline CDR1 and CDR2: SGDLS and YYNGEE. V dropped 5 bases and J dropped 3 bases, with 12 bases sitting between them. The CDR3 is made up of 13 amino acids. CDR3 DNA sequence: TGTGCCAGCAGTCAGAGAGCAGACTACGAGCAGTACTTC. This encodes CASSQRADYEQYF.

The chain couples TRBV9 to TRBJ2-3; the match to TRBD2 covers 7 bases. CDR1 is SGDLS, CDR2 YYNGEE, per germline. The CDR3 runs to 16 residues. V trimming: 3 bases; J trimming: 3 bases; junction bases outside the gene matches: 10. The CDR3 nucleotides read TGTGCCAGCAGCGCGACTAGCACGGGGACGACAGATACGCAGTATTTT. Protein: CASSATSTGTTDTQYF.